This TCR beta chain was recorded in a study of T cell repertoires in cytomegalovirus infection. In the study overall: Indicated by public TCR beta signatures were CMV infection and matching HLA type. Overall study findings and caveats: CMV-specific HLA-C-restricted TCR beta clonotypes dominated the ex vivo response. Identification of carriers of CMV plus the relevant HLA was performed using cumulative public TCR beta family frequency.

In this sample, this clonotype turned up many times. Its antigen is not identified. The length of the CDR3 is 17 residues. The J segment lost 1 base and the V segment lost 9 bases, leaving 10 bases of the junction unmatched. CDR1 and CDR2 from the germline V gene are LNHDA and SQIVND (reference sequence). TCRdb used MiXCR to reprocess the reads, holding one entry per CDR3 protein. The sample lists 200,000 to 300,000 distinct CDR3 sequences, approximately 10% seen once, with roughly 16% in the top ten. The receptor's source is a human donor in good health (CMV status not recorded). Some clones in this sample may be carry-over from other donors' samples. The sample taken for sequencing was PBMCs. The chain is built from TRBV19 and TRBJ2-6; the match to TRBD1 covers 9 bases. The CDR3 sequence: CASRPGTGYSGANVLTF. DNA of the CDR3: TGTGCCAGCCGCCCCGGGACAGGGTATTCTGGGGCCAACGTCCTGACTTTC.